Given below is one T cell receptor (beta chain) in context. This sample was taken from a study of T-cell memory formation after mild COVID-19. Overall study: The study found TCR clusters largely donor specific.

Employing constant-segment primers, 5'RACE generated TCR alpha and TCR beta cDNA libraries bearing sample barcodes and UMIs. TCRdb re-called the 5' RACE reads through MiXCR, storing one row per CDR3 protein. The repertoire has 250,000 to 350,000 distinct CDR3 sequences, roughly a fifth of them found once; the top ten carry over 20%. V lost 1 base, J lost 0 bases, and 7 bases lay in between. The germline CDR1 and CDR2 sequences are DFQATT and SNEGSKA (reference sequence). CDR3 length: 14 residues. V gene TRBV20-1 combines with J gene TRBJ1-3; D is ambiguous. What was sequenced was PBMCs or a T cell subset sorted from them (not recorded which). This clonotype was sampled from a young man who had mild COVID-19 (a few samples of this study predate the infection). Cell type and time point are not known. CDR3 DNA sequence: TGCAGTGCTAGAGCTCCAAACTCTGGAAACACCATATATTTT. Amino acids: CSARAPNSGNTIYF.